This T cell receptor beta chain comes out of a study of identifying expanded T cells in peripheral blood. Within the sample, this clone is large (0.1 to 1%). With V trimmed by 4 bases and J by 3 bases, 2 bases remained unmatched. This CDR3 comprises 13 residues. CDR1 and CDR2 (germline): SGDLS, YYNGEE. Healthy donors had no documented immune events, such as infections, while sampled. Profiled with immunoSEQ multiplex PCR; TCRdb holds only in-frame clones, not every one. The sample lists 70,000 to 95,000 clones, 85% to 90% occurring once. The sample comprised blood. The receptor was derived from a person between 18 and 69 years old in good health. The J gene is TRBJ1-2, the V gene TRBV9; 8 bases align to TRBD1. The CDR3, as DNA: TGTGCCAGCAGCAGGGGACAGGACTATGGCTACACCTTC. Residues: CASSRGQDYGYTF.